This T cell receptor (beta chain) was identified in a study of Graves' ophthalmopathy and Graves' hyperthyroidism. The stable label applied to hyperthyroidism with no ophthalmopathy within 18 months of follow-up. Hyperthyroidism in these 18- to 65-year-old patients was newly diagnosed, lasting under 2 months. The study excluded patients with other autoimmune diseases, uncontrolled infections, pregnancy or lactation. This clonotype was found many times. One end of the junction does not line up with germline, which may come from a read error. Amplified material comprised TCR beta CDR3 regions derived from RNA transcripts. HTBI primers were employed in first-round RT-PCR, then a second-round multiplex PCR followed. MiXCR was run by TCRdb on the multiplex PCR reads, yielding one entry per CDR3 protein. The top ten clones hold 2.5% to 3% of a sample with a few hundred thousand distinct CDR3 sequences, roughly 20% of them seen once.

The CDR3 extends over 13 amino acids. The germline V gene encodes CDR1 SGHRS and CDR2 YFSETQ. This chain links TRBV5-1 with TRBJ2-7; D ambiguous. The sequence was collected from a woman younger than 30 with stable Graves' hyperthyroidism. Source material: peripheral blood. The DNA of the CDR3 is TGCGCCAGCAGCTTGGGACGGAGATACGAGCAGTGCTTC. This codes for CASSLGRRYEQCF.